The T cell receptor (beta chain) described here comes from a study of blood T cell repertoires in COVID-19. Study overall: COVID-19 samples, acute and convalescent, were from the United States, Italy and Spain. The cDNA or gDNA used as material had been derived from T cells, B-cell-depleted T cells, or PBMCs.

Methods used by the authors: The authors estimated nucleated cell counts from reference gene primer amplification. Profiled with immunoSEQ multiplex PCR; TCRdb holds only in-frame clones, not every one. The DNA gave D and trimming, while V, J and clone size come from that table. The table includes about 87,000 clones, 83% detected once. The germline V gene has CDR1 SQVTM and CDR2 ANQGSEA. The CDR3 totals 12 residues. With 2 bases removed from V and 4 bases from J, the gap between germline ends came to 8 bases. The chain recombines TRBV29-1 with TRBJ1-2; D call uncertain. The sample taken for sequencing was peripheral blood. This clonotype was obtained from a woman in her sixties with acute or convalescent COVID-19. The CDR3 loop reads CSVERSGYGYTF. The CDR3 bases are TGCAGCGTTGAACGCTCCGGCTATGGCTACACCTTC.